This TCR beta chain stems from a study of CD8 T cell repertoires and HIV-1 epitope variants (dated by TCRdb to the early 2020s). In terms of the full investigation: Twenty-five peptides representing autologous and known Gag and Nef epitope variants were each used to stimulate T cells in separate culture wells. Control conditions included a CMV, EBV and flu peptide pool, the Ebola AY9 epitope as negative control, and a no-peptide well. Tested epitopes included three Gag epitope families and Nef HW9 and YT9. T cells were enriched using the EasySep Human T Cell Enrichment Kit and then co-cultured with an equal number of autologous T cell-negative cells acting as antigen-presenting cells. Cultures were maintained for around 11 days in IMDM with gentamicin, and half-media changes adding IL-2, IL-7 and IL-15 were performed on days 3 and 7. A 1M T cell aliquot was kept as an uncultured baseline condition, separate from the 80 or so T cell cultures. A total of around 84 T cell cultures were run, with each culture condition done in triplicate except for one peptide, which was done in duplicate.

The immunoSEQ platform was used to sequence TCR beta CDR3 regions at survey depth. The QIAamp DNA micro kit was used to extract genomic DNA from every cultured and uncultured CD8+ T cell population. Under the source paper's analysis protocol: Samples with under 5,000 productive reads were excluded, and this exclusion removed about 6% of the roughly 75 HIV peptide-stimulated cultures. A MANAFEST web app trimmed sequences to CDR3 and removed nonproductive sequences, CDR3s under 5 amino acids, and those not starting C or ending F/W. Clonotypes were classified as antigen-specific only if expansion was observed in at least 2 of 3 replicates versus the no-peptide control at FDR 0.01, only within one epitope family. In addition, a specific clonotype needed a frequency at least fivefold higher than in wells stimulated with peptides from other epitope families. Held by TCRdb, this immuneACCESS table contains in-frame sequences only and omits some clones. Under half of the omission traces to an unresolved V gene where checked; the cause of the rest is unknown. That table supplies the V and J calls and clone size; D and trimming were determined from the DNA. The table for this sample lists some 7,300 clones; around two thirds of them were counted only once. Approximately 42% of the sample is in the top ten clones.

The EasySep Human CD8+ T Cell Enrichment Kit was used on day 10 to isolate CD8+ T cells from every culture. Notes on this clone: Which antigen it targets is not known. No much larger clonotype is one base removed from it; base qualities were not supplied.

Overall results and qualifications from the work: The assay identified only TCR beta chains and indicated proliferation in response to antigen, without indicating T cell function or cytokine profile. The Nef KF9 family was recognized by five clonotypes and the HW9 family by one, and no responses to the TAALDMSHF plasma variant were observed. Of the nine antigen-specific TCR beta clonotypes identified, roughly 6 appeared cross-reactive for autologous or known escape epitope variants.

The receptor comes from a male donor with HIV. Sequenced: cultured CD8+ T cells derived from PBMCs.

The CDR3: CASSYDENTEAFF. At the DNA level, the sequence is TGTGCCAGCAGTTACGACGAAAACACTGAAGCTTTCTTT. The V gene is TRBV6-6 and the J gene is TRBJ1-1, with the D gene not clear enough to name. Counted from cysteine to phenylalanine, this CDR3 has 13 amino acids. Of the read, only the CDR3 DNA is kept; its 39 bases are in frame from base 1. CDR1 and CDR2 are read off the germline V gene (reference sequence) as MNHNY and SVGAGI. V lost 2 bases and J lost 2 bases; the stretch between them is 6 bases long.